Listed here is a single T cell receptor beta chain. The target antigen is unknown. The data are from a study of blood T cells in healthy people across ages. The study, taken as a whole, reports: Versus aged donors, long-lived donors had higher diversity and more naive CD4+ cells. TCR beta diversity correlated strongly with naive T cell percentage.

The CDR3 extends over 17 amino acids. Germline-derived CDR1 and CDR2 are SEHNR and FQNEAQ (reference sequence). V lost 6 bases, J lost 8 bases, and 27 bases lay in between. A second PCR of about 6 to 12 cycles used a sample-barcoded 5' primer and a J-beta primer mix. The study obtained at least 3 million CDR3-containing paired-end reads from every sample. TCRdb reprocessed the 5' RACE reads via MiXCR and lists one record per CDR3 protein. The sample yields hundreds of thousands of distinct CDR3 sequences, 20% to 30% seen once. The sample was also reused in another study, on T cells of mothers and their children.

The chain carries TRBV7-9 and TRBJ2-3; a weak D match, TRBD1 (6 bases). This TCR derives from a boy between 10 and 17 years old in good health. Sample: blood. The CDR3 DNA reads TGTGCCAGCAGTCCCTCGACAGGTCATAGGCCGCCACGTACGCAGTATTTT. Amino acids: CASSPSTGHRPPRTQYF.